The present T cell receptor (beta chain) was sequenced within a study of T cell clusters in autoimmune cytopenias. This clonotype is called medium-sized based on its frequency. Some 40,000 genome equivalents of blood DNA were amplified for TRB. TRB was amplified by touch-down multiplex PCR, primer pools A and B combined. For each CDR3 protein, TCRdb gives one entry from its re-call of the multiplex PCR reads, without DNA. This listing includes some 2,000 distinct CDR3 sequences. These records were also assigned to another study, of T cell repertoires in aging, cancer and after chemotherapy. Per that paper: Healthy donor repertoires were recorded over several months to years and showed clear clonal overlap. Untreated cancer patients had significantly lower blood TCR diversity than age-matched healthy donors.

The sample was peripheral blood. The receptor's source is a human donor in good health.

CDR3 loop: CASSYSGSGGYTDTQYF. V is TRBV6-2 or TRBV6-3 and J is TRBJ2-3; the D call of TRBD2 rests on TCRdb alone, since no DNA is present to check it. The CDR3 covers 17 residues. CDR1 MNHEY and CDR2 SVGEGT come from the germline V gene.